The T cell receptor (beta chain) under discussion was sequenced for a study of naive and memory T cell subsets. Study results and caveats: Especially in CD8 cells, naive repertoires contained a few larger clonotypes, possibly CD45RA-re-expressing memory cells. In naive cells, over 95% of TCR sequences were seen only once. Gini index rose across naive, CM, EM and EMRA in CD4 and CD8.

Turning to this clonotype: Its target is not known.

An equimolar mix of two oligonucleotides served as the beta constant-region primer for TRBC1 and TRBC2. Nested alpha and beta constant-region primers with the SP2 primer drove four PCR rounds on ligated cDNA. TCRdb passed the UMI-ligation and nested PCR reads through MiXCR, listing each CDR3 protein once. The repertoire holds approximately 140,000 distinct CDR3 sequences, with around 21% as singletons. This receptor was identified in a human donor in good health. Specimen: naive CD8+ T cells from blood.

CDR3 in amino acids: CASRSYGLGEQYF. The CDR3 DNA reads TGTGCCAGCAGGAGCTATGGTCTGGGCGAGCAGTACTTC. This chain joins TRBV5-4 and TRBJ2-7; D is unresolved. V lost 5 bases and J 6 bases, leaving 15 bases between the germline ends. The CDR3 length is 13 residues. Germline CDR1 and CDR2: SGHNT and YYREEE (reference sequence).